These 27 T cell receptor beta chains share one sample of origin, sequenced in a study of T cell responses to AZD1222 COVID-19 vaccine. Generated by immunoSEQ multiplex PCR, the TCRdb table keeps only in-frame clones and is missing some. Among 90,000 to 150,000 clones listed, 85% to 90% were seen once. The sample in question was peripheral blood, obtained on day 0 of AZD1222 vaccination. The source is an adult in good health.

The V call is TRBV3-1 (or the pseudogene TRBV3-2), the J call TRBJ2-1, with D unresolved. V was shortened by 3 bases and J by 9 bases, with 12 bases between the two germline ends. Germline assignment: CDR1 LGHDT and CDR2 YNNKEL (reference sequence). This CDR3 is 13 amino acids long. Here the CDR3 reads CASSHQSPREQFF. The CDR3 DNA reads TGTGCCAGCAGCCACCAATCCCCGCGTGAGCAGTTCTTC.

This chain connects TRBV7-8 to TRBJ1-2; no reliable D call. The CDR3 loop spans 14 amino acids. V lost 2 bases and J 4 bases, leaving 11 bases between the germline ends. Germline CDR1 is SGHVS and CDR2 is FQNEAQ. Written as DNA, the CDR3 is TGTGCCAGCAGCTTAAATTCGGGGAGCTATGGCTACACCTTC. This gives the protein CASSLNSGSYGYTF.

The chain carries TRBV6-6 and TRBJ1-4; D is ambiguous. The V gene's germline CDR1 is MNHNY and CDR2 SVGAGI (reference sequence). This CDR3 region has 13 residues. V lost 6 bases to trimming and J lost 6 bases, with 11 bases between them. The CDR3 sequence is CASSQSVDEKLFF. The CDR3 bases are TGTGCCAGCAGCCAGAGTGTAGATGAAAAACTGTTTTTT.

Here the CDR3 DNA reads TGTGCCAGCAGCACCGACAGGGATCAGCCCCAGCATTTT. It specifies CASSTDRDQPQHF. The rearrangement links TRBV11-2 to TRBJ1-5; 7 bases map to TRBD1. This CDR3 is 13 amino acids long. The germline V gene encodes CDR1 SGHAT and CDR2 FQNNGV. After removal of 5 bases from V and 5 bases from J, the junction contained 3 bases not matched to a gene.

A few counts support this clone. The identical CDR3 is also encoded by other nucleotide sequences in the sample. The chain has TRBV5-1 and TRBJ2-3; D is unresolved. CDR3 size: 13 residues. The V end lost 0 bases, the J end lost 1 base, and 3 bases lay between the germline ends. Per the germline V gene, CDR1 is SGHRS and CDR2 is YFSETQ. CDR3 nucleotides: TGCGCCAGCAGCTTGGGAGGCACAGATACGCAGTATTTT. This sequence encodes CASSLGGTDTQYF.

This clone has only a few counts. The rearrangement joins TRBV5-1 to TRBJ2-7, with a weak D call TRBD1 (7 bases). Looked up from germline, CDR1 is SGHRS and CDR2 is YFSETQ. The CDR3 contains 14 residues. V was pared by 2 bases and J by 3 bases, with 12 bases between. The CDR3 sequence is CASSFSQGGYEQYF. CDR3 nucleotide sequence: TGCGCCAGCAGCTTTTCTCAGGGGGGCTACGAGCAGTACTTC.

The chain uses TRBV6-1 and TRBJ1-5, with D possibly TRBD1 on 5 matching bases. There are 17 residues in the CDR3. CDR1 and CDR2 (germline): MNHNS, SASEGT. Trimming took off 4 bases at V and 7 bases at J, with 23 bases between the two ends. CDR3 amino acids: CASSGVVWGSVGQPQHF. In nucleotides, the CDR3 is TGTGCCAGCAGTGGGGTGGTATGGGGGAGCGTGGGCCAGCCCCAGCATTTT.

This sequence joins TRBV9 and TRBJ2-1; 14 bases match TRBD2. The V and J ends lost 0 bases and 12 bases, in that order; junction bases with no gene match: 17. CDR3 length equals 19 residues. CDR1 is SGDLS, CDR2 YYNGEE, per germline. CDR3 region: CASSVGEEGTSGGPLGQFF. Here the CDR3 DNA reads TGTGCCAGCAGCGTAGGAGAGGAGGGGACTAGCGGGGGACCTTTGGGGCAGTTCTTC. Using reference TRBV9 and TRBJ2-1 for the parts outside the CDR3, the full variable domain is DSGVTQTPKHLITATGQRVTLRCSPRSGDLSVYWYQQSLDQGLQFLIQYYNGEERAKGNILERFSAQQFPDLHSELNLSSLELGDSALYFCASSVGEEGTSGGPLGQFFGPGTRLTVL.

The chain links TRBV9 to TRBJ1-3, with 8 positions matching TRBD1. This CDR3 is 15 amino acids long. Germline CDR1 SGDLS, CDR2 YYNGEE. The junction had 4 bases not matched to a gene; V was cut back by 3 bases and J by 2 bases. The CDR3 bases are TGTGCCAGCAGCGGCCAGACAGGGGCTGGAAACACCATATATTTT. Its protein is CASSGQTGAGNTIYF. Together with reference TRBV9 and TRBJ1-3, the CDR3 gives the full variable domain: DSGVTQTPKHLITATGQRVTLRCSPRSGDLSVYWYQQSLDQGLQFLIQYYNGEERAKGNILERFSAQQFPDLHSELNLSSLELGDSALYFCASSGQTGAGNTIYFGEGSWLTVV.

V gene TRBV29-1 combines with J gene TRBJ2-7; 7 nucleotides line up with TRBD1. The junction had 11 bases not matched to a gene; V was cut back by 7 bases and J by 2 bases. This CDR3 has 14 residues. Germline CDR1 is SQVTM and CDR2 is ANQGSEA. The DNA for the CDR3 is TGCAGCGCAAAATCGACAGGGAACCCCTACGAGCAGTACTTC. Translating it yields CSAKSTGNPYEQYF.

V gene TRBV12-3 or TRBV12-4 combines with J gene TRBJ1-6; TRBD1 might be the D (6 bases). The CDR3 spans 12 residues. V lost 10 bases and J lost 12, with 16 bases in between. CDR3 loop: CATTTGLRPLHF. CDR3 nucleotide sequence: TGTGCCACGACGACAGGATTAAGACCCCTCCACTTT.

This clone appeared a single time. The V and J genes are TRBV19 and TRBJ1-1; possible D gene TRBD1, 5 bases. Germline CDR1 reads LNHDA; CDR2 reads SQIVND (reference sequence). V was pared by 2 bases and J by 2 bases, with 15 bases between. This CDR3 has 16 amino acids. The CDR3 bases are TGTGCCAGTAGTATAACGGGGGTGGGGAGAAACACTGAAGCTTTCTTT. Protein product: CASSITGVGRNTEAFF.

J is TRBJ1-4 and V is TRBV7-9; TRBD1 matches 8 bases. V was pared by 5 bases and J by 7 bases, with 6 bases of the junction left unmatched. The germline V gene encodes CDR1 SEHNR and CDR2 FQNEAQ (reference sequence). The length of the CDR3 is 14 residues. In nucleotides, the CDR3 is TGTGCCAGCAGCGTCGACAGGGGAGCTGAAAAACTGTTTTTT. Its translation: CASSVDRGAEKLFF.

The chain is built from TRBV3-1 (or the pseudogene TRBV3-2) and TRBJ2-7; D is ambiguous. The germline CDR1 and CDR2 sequences are LGHDT and YNNKEL (reference sequence). The CDR3 runs to 13 residues. V gave up 1 base and J gave up 2 bases, with 6 bases separating them. The CDR3 nucleotides read TGTGCCAGCAGCCAAGTGTCGACCTACGAGCAGTACTTC. It encodes CASSQVSTYEQYF.

The CDR3 DNA reads as TGTGCCTGGAGTGATGGGACAGGGGGCGAAAATGAGCAGTTCTTC. Encoded protein: CAWSDGTGGENEQFF. This chain uses TRBV30 with TRBJ2-1, with TRBD1 matching over 12 bases. Looked up from germline, CDR1 is GTSNPN and CDR2 is SVGIG (reference sequence). This CDR3 contains 15 residues. Trimming took 1 base from V and 7 from J; bases not matched to a gene: 5.

The chain uses TRBV30 and TRBJ2-1; 11 bases agree with TRBD2. The V and J ends lost 2 bases and 7 bases, in that order; junction bases with no gene match: 10. CDR1 GTSNPN and CDR2 SVGIG come from the germline V gene (reference sequence). CDR3 length equals 16 residues. The CDR3 sequence is CAWSPKGTSGLNEQFF. In DNA form, the CDR3 reads TGTGCCTGGAGTCCAAAAGGGACTAGCGGCTTGAATGAGCAGTTCTTC.

In its sample, this clone is medium-sized (0.01 to 0.1%). The V gene is TRBV19, the J gene TRBJ1-6, with a tentative D call TRBD1 (5 bases). This CDR3 has 15 amino acids. Germline lookup yields CDR1 LNHDA and CDR2 SQIVND (reference sequence). Trimming removed 5 bases from V and 8 bases from J, with 16 bases in between. CDR3 loop: CASSPSGEGYSPLHF. CDR3 DNA sequence: TGTGCCAGTAGTCCCTCGGGCGAGGGGTATTCACCCCTCCACTTT. Drawing the rest from reference TRBV19 and TRBJ1-6, the complete variable domain is DGGITQSPKYLFRKEGQNVTLSCEQNLNHDAMYWYRQDPGQGLRLIYYSQIVNDFQKGDIAEGYSVSREKKESFPLTVTSAQKNPTAFYLCASSPSGEGYSPLHFGNGTRLTVT.

This chain joins TRBV3-1 (or the pseudogene TRBV3-2) and TRBJ1-3; D gene ambiguous. The V end lost 2 bases, the J end lost 0 bases, and 8 bases lay between the germline ends. The CDR3 covers 15 residues. Germline V gives CDR1 LGHDT, CDR2 YNNKEL (reference sequence). CDR3 loop: CASSQMHSSGNTIYF. CDR3 sequence (DNA): TGTGCCAGCAGCCAAATGCATTCCTCTGGAAACACCATATATTTT.

The chain links TRBV11-2 to TRBJ1-2; D call uncertain. Germline V CDR1 and CDR2: SGHAT, FQNNGV. The CDR3 has 12 residues. V lost 2 bases to trimming and J lost 5 bases, with 6 bases between them. The CDR3 bases are TGTGCCAGCAGCTTATTAGGGTATGGCTACACCTTC. Protein product: CASSLLGYGYTF.

The rearrangement links TRBV6-1 to TRBJ2-7; D is uncertain. Looked up from germline, CDR1 is MNHNS and CDR2 is SASEGT. The CDR3 is 12 residues long. The V end was cut by 1 base, the J end by 4 bases, with 5 bases between. The CDR3 region is CASSEGMYEQYF. The CDR3 DNA follows: TGTGCCAGCAGTGAAGGAATGTACGAGCAGTACTTC.

The chain links TRBV21-1 to TRBJ1-4; the tabulated D call, TRBD1, remains unverified against the DNA. TRBV21-1 is assigned pseudogene status. This CDR3 region has 19 residues. The CDR3 here is CASRRTGTGVTATNEKLFF. CDR3 DNA: TGTGCCAGCAGACGCACCGGGACAGGGGTAACTGCAACTAATGAAAAACTGTTTTTT.

The chain couples TRBV2 to TRBJ1-2; 7 bases fit TRBD1. Unmatched junction bases numbered 3, after V lost 4 bases and J lost 1 base. CDR1 and CDR2 (germline): SNHLY, FYNNEI. This CDR3 region has 14 residues. DNA for the CDR3: TGTGCCAGCAGTGGGACAGGAAATAACTATGGCTACACCTTC. It translates to CASSGTGNNYGYTF.

The chain's CDR3 is CASSGGPGGDGYTF. For the CDR3, the DNA is TGTGCCAGCAGCGGCGGGCCCGGCGGGGATGGCTACACCTTC. The chain couples TRBV7-3 to TRBJ1-2; no reliable D call. Looked up from germline, CDR1 is SGHTA and CDR2 is FQGTGA. Trimming took 5 bases from V and 6 from J, leaving 16 bases between them. The CDR3 sequence is 14 residues long.

This clone was seen only once. V usage is TRBV13 and J usage is TRBJ2-2; 9 nucleotides align to TRBD2. With V trimmed by 5 bases and J by 8 bases, 12 bases remained unmatched. From germline, CDR1 is PRHDT and CDR2 FYEKMQ (reference sequence). The CDR3 spans 16 residues. The CDR3 sequence: CASSAGRSGGIGELFF. The CDR3 DNA sequence: TGTGCCAGCAGCGCCGGTCGGAGCGGGGGGATAGGGGAGCTGTTTTTT.

This clone was seen once. The gene calls are TRBV28 and TRBJ2-1, with D unresolved. This CDR3 comprises 16 residues. The V end was cut by 2 bases, the J end by 0 bases, with 11 bases between. CDR1 is MDHEN, CDR2 SYDVKM, per germline. CDR3 residues: CASSLVSGSSYNEQFF. CDR3 coding DNA: TGTGCCAGCAGTTTAGTGTCAGGTAGCTCCTACAATGAGCAGTTCTTC.

This rearrangement joins TRBV5-1 to TRBJ1-6; no clear D gene. The CDR3 loop spans 15 amino acids. CDR1 is SGHRS and CDR2 is YFSETQ in the germline V gene. Deletions cut 0 bases from V and 5 bases from J, with 9 bases between. Written as DNA, the CDR3 is TGCGCCAGCAGCTTGGCGCAGGTTGATAATTCACCCCTCCACTTT. It translates to CASSLAQVDNSPLHF.

The rearrangement links TRBV7-3 to TRBJ2-2; unclear D gene. The length of the CDR3 is 14 residues. V lost 8 bases and J lost 6, with 16 bases in between. Per the germline V gene, CDR1 is SGHTA and CDR2 is FQGTGA. The CDR3 region has the DNA TGTGCCAGCGGTCATAGGGTGCGGCCCGGGGAGCTGTTTTTT. It encodes CASGHRVRPGELFF.